A selection of T cell receptor beta chains follows, all from one sample in a study of T cells after yellow fever vaccination. TCRdb passed the 5' RACE reads through MiXCR, listing each CDR3 protein once. The sample carries 150,000 or so distinct CDR3 sequences, around 9.7% recorded once. Source: CD8+ T cells sorted from PBMCs, taken 45 days after the yellow fever booster vaccination. The receptors derive from a man younger than 35 who received the YFV17D yellow fever vaccine. CDR3s leave out the opening cysteine and the closing phenylalanine or tryptophan. Fields, in order: J gene, V gene, clone size, CDR3 protein. Clone sizes are given selectively: once, few, many, or a class where the clone is expanded.

J: TRBJ2-2; V: TRBV5-1; size: -; CDR3: ASSLGAVTGELF
J: TRBJ2-6; V: TRBV6-2/TRBV6-3; size: -; CDR3: ASNRLVSGANVLT
J: TRBJ2-1; V: TRBV27; size: -; CDR3: ASSSLLAGGPDEQF
J: TRBJ2-3; V: TRBV4-1; size: many; CDR3: ASSQGTPYTDTQY
J: TRBJ2-3; V: TRBV10-3; size: -; CDR3: AISEAFTDTQY
J: TRBJ2-4; V: TRBV12-5; size: few; CDR3: ASGLSGILADIQY
J: TRBJ1-1; V: TRBV4-1; size: many; CDR3: ASSQVGNTEAF
J: TRBJ2-1; V: TRBV19; size: many; CDR3: ASGWGGDDEQF
J: TRBJ2-2; V: TRBV9; size: -; CDR3: ASSVDGGQGSVNTGELF
J: TRBJ2-3; V: TRBV5-1; size: few; CDR3: ASSRRPADTQY
J: TRBJ1-5; V: TRBV4-1; size: -; CDR3: ASSQGGQSNQPQH
J: TRBJ2-7; V: TRBV6-2/TRBV6-3; size: few; CDR3: ASSSPPYEQY
J: TRBJ1-2; V: TRBV29-1; size: many; CDR3: SVDFVADPHGYT
J: TRBJ1-1; V: TRBV7-3; size: few; CDR3: ASSLRGVLNTEAF
J: TRBJ1-2; V: TRBV27; size: -; CDR3: ASSSSGTGGWGYT
J: TRBJ2-1; V: TRBV4-1; size: -; CDR3: ASSTQLRGEIYYNEQF
J: TRBJ1-2; V: TRBV24-1; size: many; CDR3: ATSLGDSHYGYT
J: TRBJ2-7; V: TRBV12-3/TRBV12-4; size: -; CDR3: ASSSDTNEQY
J: TRBJ2-7; V: TRBV3-1; size: -; CDR3: ASSQDLSGYEQY
J: TRBJ2-2; V: TRBV2; size: -; CDR3: ASSNHWTGGPSSTGELF
J: TRBJ2-3; V: TRBV27; size: few; CDR3: ASSLTRGSTDTQY
J: TRBJ2-2; V: TRBV29-1; size: few; CDR3: SAEGQTNTGELF
J: TRBJ1-2; V: TRBV6-5; size: -; CDR3: ASSYSGGIYYGYT
J: TRBJ2-2; V: TRBV18; size: few; CDR3: ASSLIDTGELF
J: TRBJ1-2; V: TRBV4-1; size: many; CDR3: ASSRLGRTGGINYGYT